This TCR beta chain came from a study of metastatic and nonmetastatic thyroid tumors. Across the study: From malignant and benign thyroid patients, repertoires in blood and in tumor or nodule tissue were compared. Study results and limitations: Benign nodules reportedly had significantly lower TCR beta diversity than malignant thyroid tumors in blood and tumor.

Per the authors' pipeline: Researchers built a distant-metastasis classifier for papillary thyroid cancer that drew on CDR3 differences across clinicopathological groups. TCRdb re-analyzed the PCR reads through MiXCR. The V and J calls were determined by TCRdb, not by the authors. The table records more than 35,000 clones, about a sixth of them present only once. Turning to this clone: Its antigen is still unknown. Germline and junction disagree at one end, which may indicate a read error.

Before thyroid surgery, none of the patients had received any treatment. This CDR3 spans 15 amino acids. This chain links TRBV12-3 or TRBV12-4 with TRBJ1-2, with D possibly TRBD1 on 5 matching bases. Sample: blood. This receptor was taken from a male donor with papillary thyroid cancer or a benign thyroid nodule (not recorded which). Some clones in this sample may be carry-over from other donors' samples. CDR3 residues: CASSWGKGSKYGYTF. CDR3 in DNA: TGTGCTAGCAGTTGGGGGAAGGGCTCTAAATATGGCTACACCTTC.